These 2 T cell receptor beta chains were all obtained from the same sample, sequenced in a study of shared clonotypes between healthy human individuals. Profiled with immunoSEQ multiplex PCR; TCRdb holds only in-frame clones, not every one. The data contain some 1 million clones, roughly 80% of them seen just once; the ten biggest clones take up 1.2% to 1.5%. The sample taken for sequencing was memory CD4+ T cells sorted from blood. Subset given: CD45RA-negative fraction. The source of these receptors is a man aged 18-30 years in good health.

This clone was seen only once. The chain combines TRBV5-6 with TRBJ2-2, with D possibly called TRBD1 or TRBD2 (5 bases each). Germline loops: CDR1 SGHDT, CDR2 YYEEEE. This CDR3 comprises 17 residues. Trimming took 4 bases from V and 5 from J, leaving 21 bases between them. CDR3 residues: CASSPPRGVVQTGELFF. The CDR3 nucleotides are TGTGCCAGCAGCCCTCCTAGGGGAGTGGTCCAAACCGGGGAGCTGTTTTTT. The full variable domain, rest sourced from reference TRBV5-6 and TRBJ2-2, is DAGVTQSPTHLIKTRGQQVTLRCSPKSGHDTVSWYQQALGQGPQFIFQYYEEEERQRGNFPDRFSGHQFPNYSSELNVNALLLGDSALYLCASSPPRGVVQTGELFFGEGSRLTVL.

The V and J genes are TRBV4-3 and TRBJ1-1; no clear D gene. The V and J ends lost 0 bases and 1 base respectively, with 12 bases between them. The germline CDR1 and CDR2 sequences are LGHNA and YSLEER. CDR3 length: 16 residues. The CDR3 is CASSQEAGRTNTEAFF. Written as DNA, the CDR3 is TGCGCCAGCAGCCAAGAGGCAGGCAGGACGAACACTGAAGCTTTCTTT.